The rows below give T cell receptor beta chains drawn from one sample of a study of T cells in Graves' hyperthyroidism and ophthalmopathy. TCRdb re-called the multiplex PCR reads with MiXCR, one entry per CDR3 protein. The sample has roughly 180,000 distinct CDR3 sequences; about a tenth are singletons. Sample: blood. The source is a woman in her late teens or twenties with Graves' hyperthyroidism that later progressed to Graves' ophthalmopathy. Both conserved end residues are trimmed from each CDR3. The order of the fields is CDR3 protein, D gene, J gene, V gene. D genes are given only for firm matches.

CDR3: ASSFKGLAQETQY; D: TRBD2; J: TRBJ2-5; V: TRBV13
CDR3: ASRANTEAF; D: NA; J: TRBJ1-1; V: TRBV28
CDR3: ATSDLSFGGSHEQF; D: TRBD2; J: TRBJ2-1; V: TRBV24-1
CDR3: ASSSLDTPITEAF; D: NA; J: TRBJ1-1; V: TRBV7-6
CDR3: ASKGTGSYEQY; D: TRBD1; J: TRBJ2-7; V: TRBV6-1
CDR3: ASSQDSRGIGPGNTIY; D: TRBD1; J: TRBJ1-3; V: TRBV3-1
CDR3: ASSLKRGETQY; D: NA; J: TRBJ2-5; V: TRBV27
CDR3: ASSTRKGQRGEAF; D: NA; J: TRBJ1-1; V: TRBV19
CDR3: SARDLKGGGQETQY; D: NA; J: TRBJ2-5; V: TRBV20-1
CDR3: ASSLEGGQETQY; D: NA; J: TRBJ2-5; V: TRBV7-8
CDR3: ASSLELGLAGVGNEQF; D: TRBD2; J: TRBJ2-1; V: TRBV7-8
CDR3: ASSQKTSGVSYEQY; D: TRBD2; J: TRBJ2-7; V: TRBV13
CDR3: ASSSTDTNTEAF; D: NA; J: TRBJ1-1; V: TRBV7-8
CDR3: ASSRELADNEQF; D: TRBD2; J: TRBJ2-1; V: TRBV7-2
CDR3: ASSGYGVNTEAF; D: NA; J: TRBJ1-1; V: TRBV12-3/TRBV12-4
CDR3: ASREGTSGTGELF; D: TRBD2; J: TRBJ2-2; V: TRBV2
CDR3: ASSSPRGTMNTEAF; D: NA; J: TRBJ1-1; V: TRBV6-1
CDR3: ASSYSMVQGLNEKLF; D: NA; J: TRBJ1-4; V: TRBV6-6
CDR3: SAPTSGQETQY; D: TRBD2; J: TRBJ2-5; V: TRBV20-1
CDR3: ASSPPGTALNTEAF; D: TRBD1; J: TRBJ1-1; V: TRBV18
CDR3: ASSQVRAGYEKLF; D: NA; J: TRBJ1-4; V: TRBV4-1
CDR3: ASSSVAGMNTEAF; D: NA; J: TRBJ1-1; V: TRBV6-1
CDR3: ASSRLTSTDTQY; D: NA; J: TRBJ2-3; V: TRBV11-2
CDR3: ASSYFLSAWGQGELF; D: NA; J: TRBJ2-2; V: TRBV6-5
CDR3: ASSDEPGQMENT; D: TRBD1; J: TRBJ1-2; V: TRBV7-9
CDR3: AWRFGGAVRTEAF; D: NA; J: TRBJ1-1; V: TRBV30
CDR3: ASGEAKTGSNRRTIY; D: TRBD1; J: TRBJ1-3; V: TRBV6-1
CDR3: ASSPEGYYNEQF; D: NA; J: TRBJ2-1; V: TRBV14
CDR3: ASSDRGFSYEQY; D: NA; J: TRBJ2-7; V: TRBV6-4
CDR3: ASTADRSYGYT; D: NA; J: TRBJ1-2; V: TRBV12-3/TRBV12-4
CDR3: SARASYREKLF; D: NA; J: TRBJ1-4; V: TRBV20-1
CDR3: ASSLGRDRVSTGELF; D: TRBD1; J: TRBJ2-2; V: TRBV5-1
CDR3: ASSESGGLYNEQF; D: TRBD2; J: TRBJ2-1; V: TRBV9
CDR3: ASSQHSPRGFEQF; D: NA; J: TRBJ2-1; V: TRBV11-2
CDR3: SARGRPGGGDGYT; D: TRBD1; J: TRBJ1-2; V: TRBV20-1
CDR3: ASTPGGGDGYT; D: NA; J: TRBJ1-2; V: TRBV12-3/TRBV12-4
CDR3: ASSSTETGKLNSPLH; D: NA; J: TRBJ1-6; V: TRBV6-1
CDR3: ASSDRTGRSSYNSPLH; D: TRBD1; J: TRBJ1-6; V: TRBV10-1
CDR3: ASSSSPSLSSYNEQF; D: NA; J: TRBJ2-1; V: TRBV27
CDR3: ASSYSALTGGGQETQY; D: TRBD1; J: TRBJ2-5; V: TRBV6-5
CDR3: ASSPQDRGFGETQY; D: TRBD1; J: TRBJ2-5; V: TRBV7-9
CDR3: ASKEKVGGHQPQH; D: NA; J: TRBJ1-5; V: TRBV7-8
CDR3: SARDNSPAEQF; D: NA; J: TRBJ2-1; V: TRBV20-1
CDR3: ASSSTTDREQY; D: NA; J: TRBJ2-7; V: TRBV12-3/TRBV12-4
CDR3: SADTTAGGSQF; D: TRBD2; J: TRBJ2-1; V: TRBV20-1
CDR3: SASFINEQF; D: NA; J: TRBJ2-1; V: TRBV20-1
CDR3: ASSLTSGTAGELF; D: TRBD2; J: TRBJ2-2; V: TRBV9
CDR3: ASSPGRRTEAF; D: NA; J: TRBJ1-1; V: TRBV12-3/TRBV12-4
CDR3: ASRRGYGDTEAF; D: NA; J: TRBJ1-1; V: TRBV2